The next 22 T cell receptor beta chains were all read from a single sample in a study of cytomegalovirus exposure and HLA in healthy donors. With 60 Vbeta and 13 Jbeta primers, the PCR was carried out. Sequenced by immunoSEQ multiplex PCR; TCRdb stores in-frame clones only, minus some. The sample carries approximately 160,000 clones, about 80% recorded once. The sequenced sample was PBMCs. These receptors were collected from a man in his forties or fifties in good health and CMV-seronegative.

The chain links TRBV19 to TRBJ2-7; tentatively, D is TRBD1 (6 bases). V was pared by 6 bases and J by 2 bases, with 20 bases between. The CDR3 spans 16 residues. Germline V gives CDR1 LNHDA, CDR2 SQIVND (reference sequence). Written as DNA, the CDR3 is TGTGCCAGTAGCCCCAGGTGGACAGCGACTACCTACGAGCAGTACTTC. Its translation: CASSPRWTATTYEQYF.

CDR3 bases: TGTGCCAGCAGTTATACCGGGACAGATACGCAGTATTTT. The encoded protein is CASSYTGTDTQYF. The chain uses TRBV6-6 and TRBJ2-3; no firm D call. There are 13 residues in the CDR3. Germline CDR1 and CDR2: MNHNY and SVGAGI (reference sequence). V was pared by 3 bases and J by 3 bases, with 7 bases between.

The chain links TRBV6-5 to TRBJ1-2; weak D call: TRBD1 (5 bases). V was shortened by 6 bases and J by 8 bases, with 16 bases between the two germline ends. CDR1 is MNHEY, CDR2 SVGAGI, per germline. This CDR3 is built from 13 residues. The chain's CDR3 is CASRDTFLQGYTF. CDR3 bases: TGTGCCAGCAGGGACACCTTCCTACAAGGCTACACCTTC.

The chain employs TRBV7-2 and TRBJ1-4, with D possibly being TRBD1 (5 bases). V shed 1 base and J shed 2 bases, with 17 bases lying between them. CDR1 and CDR2 from the germline V gene are SGHTA and FQGNSA. The CDR3 length is 18 residues. In nucleotides, the CDR3 is TGTGCCAGCAGCTTAGGGCGGGGCAGGGAGCGCACTAATGAAAAACTGTTTTTT. This sequence encodes CASSLGRGRERTNEKLFF.

CDR3: CASSQEGGVRRNEQFF. CDR3 sequence (DNA): TGCGCCAGCAGCCAAGAGGGAGGGGTCCGACGCAATGAGCAGTTCTTC. V and J are TRBV4-1 and TRBJ2-1; 7 nucleotides line up with TRBD2. The CDR3 extends over 16 amino acids. Germline CDR1 reads MGHRA; CDR2 reads YSYEKL. Trimming at V came to 0 bases and at J to 6 bases, leaving 8 bases not matched to a gene.

V is TRBV7-2 and J is TRBJ2-3; D gene ambiguous. The CDR3 is made up of 15 amino acids. Germline assignment: CDR1 SGHTA and CDR2 FQGNSA. Deletions cut 5 bases from V and 4 bases from J, with 16 bases between. The CDR3 protein is CASSLGLDSSDTQYF. CDR3 coding DNA: TGTGCCAGCAGCCTTGGGCTCGATAGTTCAGATACGCAGTATTTT. The full variable domain, rest sourced from reference TRBV7-2 and TRBJ2-3, is GAGVSQSPSNKVTEKGKDVELRCDPISGHTALYWYRQSLGQGLEFLIYFQGNSAPDKSGLPSDRFSAERTGGSVSTLTIQRTQQEDSAVYLCASSLGLDSSDTQYFGPGTRLTVL.

The table lists this clone with a few counts. The chain couples TRBV2 to TRBJ2-1, with unresolved D. The CDR3 runs to 13 residues. Trimming stripped 6 bases from V and 3 bases from J, with 9 bases between. CDR1 is SNHLY, CDR2 FYNNEI, per germline. The CDR3 here is CASSPEVYNEQFF. The CDR3 DNA reads as TGTGCCAGCAGCCCCGAGGTCTACAATGAGCAGTTCTTC.

The chain employs TRBV6-5 and TRBJ1-1; possibly TRBD1 for D (5 bases). V was trimmed by 2 bases and J by 5 bases, leaving 18 bases between them. The CDR3 contains 16 residues. Germline CDR1 reads MNHEY; CDR2 reads SVGAGI. The DNA of the CDR3 is TGTGCCAGCAGTTACAAATGGGGCAGGGCTGCTACTGAAGCTTTCTTT. Translating it yields CASSYKWGRAATEAFF.

A few counts support this clone. This chain links TRBV4-1 with TRBJ2-5; 8 bases fit TRBD2. CDR3 length equals 15 residues. The V gene's germline CDR1 is MGHRA and CDR2 YSYEKL. Trimming cost V 4 bases and J 1 base; bases outside gene matches: 5. The CDR3 spells CASSRSTSGQETQYF. The CDR3 DNA is TGCGCCAGCAGCCGGTCAACTAGCGGCCAAGAGACCCAGTACTTC.

The chain is built from TRBV25-1 and TRBJ1-1, with TRBD1 as a possible D gene (5 bases). The V end was cut by 1 base, the J end by 5 bases, with 11 bases between. The CDR3 has 14 residues. Per germline, CDR1 MGHDK and CDR2 SYGVNS. The CDR3 reads CASSELKGRTEAFF. The DNA of the CDR3 is TGTGCCAGCAGTGAATTGAAGGGGCGGACTGAAGCTTTCTTT.

In its sample, this clone was seen once. The chain uses TRBV23-1 and TRBJ2-5, with TRBD2 matching 11 bases. TRBV23-1 is identified as an open reading frame with a role that is uncertain. Trimming took 1 base from V and 5 from J; bases not matched to a gene: 15. The CDR3 contains 19 residues. The CDR3 sequence is CASSQYSFSGTSGGETQYF. The CDR3 coding sequence is TGCGCCAGCAGTCAATACTCATTCTCCGGGACTAGCGGTGGGGAGACCCAGTACTTC.

The chain recombines TRBV19 with TRBJ2-3; possible D gene TRBD2, 6 bases. Germline lookup yields CDR1 LNHDA and CDR2 SQIVND (reference sequence). This CDR3 comprises 18 residues. Trimming left V 3 bases short and J 2 bases short, with 21 bases between. The CDR3 nucleotides are TGTGCCAGTAGTATGAGCTCCGGGACTGCGCAGGACACAGATACGCAGTATTTT. This codes for CASSMSSGTAQDTDTQYF.

The rearrangement uses TRBV7-7 and TRBJ2-1; 9 bases are a match to TRBD1. CDR3 length: 15 amino acids. V shed 4 bases and J 2 bases; nucleotides not matched to a gene: 3. CDR1 SSHAT and CDR2 FNYEAQ come from the germline V gene (reference sequence). The CDR3 region is CASSSGQGAYNEQFF. The DNA of the CDR3 is TGTGCCAGCAGCTCGGGACAGGGTGCCTACAATGAGCAGTTCTTC. The full variable domain, its missing parts supplied by reference TRBV7-7 and TRBJ2-1, is GAGVSQSPRYKVTKRGQDVTLRCDPISSHATLYWYQQALGQGPEFLTYFNYEAQPDKSGLPSDRFSAERPEGSISTLTIQRTEQRDSAMYRCASSSGQGAYNEQFFGPGTRLTVL.

V usage is TRBV30 and J usage is TRBJ1-1; 7 nucleotides agree with TRBD1. The CDR3 is 14 amino acids. Germline trimming cut 0 bases from V and 2 bases from J; bases unmatched to any gene: 3. The germline gives CDR1 GTSNPN, CDR2 SVGIG (reference sequence). CDR3 sequence: CAWSVGQVNTEAFF. CDR3 nucleotides: TGTGCCTGGAGTGTCGGACAGGTAAACACTGAAGCTTTCTTT.

The chain links TRBV5-4 to TRBJ2-3; 10 bases line up with TRBD2. Trimming cost V 6 bases and J 6 bases; bases outside gene matches: 10. The germline CDR1 and CDR2 sequences are SGHNT and YYREEE (reference sequence). The CDR3 totals 15 residues. The CDR3 region is CASTPTSGTRDTQYF. The CDR3 coding sequence is TGTGCCAGCACCCCTACTAGCGGGACGCGGGATACGCAGTATTTT.

The J gene is TRBJ2-7, the V gene TRBV28; D unresolved. Germline-derived CDR1 and CDR2 are MDHEN and SYDVKM. V was shortened by 5 bases and J by 0 bases, with 11 bases between the two germline ends. The CDR3 has 14 amino acids. CDR3 sequence reads: CASSQHGSSYEQYF. The CDR3 coding sequence is TGTGCCAGCAGTCAACACGGGTCCTCCTACGAGCAGTACTTC.

The chain has TRBV11-2 and TRBJ2-7; 10 bases align to TRBD2. From germline, CDR1 is SGHAT and CDR2 FQNNGV. This CDR3 comprises 19 residues. V trimming: 2 bases; J trimming: 0 bases; junction bases outside the gene matches: 13. CDR3 protein: CASSLQGAQLAGSSYEQYF. CDR3 nucleotide sequence: TGTGCCAGCAGCTTACAGGGGGCTCAACTAGCGGGGTCCTCCTACGAGCAGTACTTC.

The rearrangement uses TRBV5-6 and TRBJ1-2, with 12 bases that match TRBD1. This CDR3 region has 16 residues. Trimming removed 6 bases from V and 4 bases from J; junction bases left unmatched: 10. The V gene's germline CDR1 is SGHDT and CDR2 YYEEEE. CDR3 DNA: TGTGCCAGCATACAAATCCGGGACAGGGGGCTCTATGGCTACACCTTC. Residues: CASIQIRDRGLYGYTF.

V gene TRBV29-1 combines with J gene TRBJ1-2; 7 positions match TRBD1. V shed 7 bases and J 6 bases; nucleotides not matched to a gene: 8. CDR3 length equals 12 residues. The germline CDR1 and CDR2 sequences are SQVTM and ANQGSEA. The CDR3 region is CSGGDRANGYTF. The DNA of the CDR3 is TGCAGCGGCGGCGACAGGGCGAATGGCTACACCTTC.

The chain recombines TRBV10-1 with TRBJ2-2; the match to TRBD2 covers 9 bases. Trimming removed 2 bases from V and 0 bases from J; junction bases left unmatched: 10. Germline V lookup: CDR1 WNHNN, CDR2 SYGVQD (reference sequence). The CDR3 totals 19 residues. DNA of the CDR3: TGCGCCAGCAGTGAGAGTTTGCTAGCGGGAAGTACGAACACCGGGGAGCTGTTTTTT. Translation: CASSESLLAGSTNTGELFF.

This chain connects TRBV7-9 to TRBJ1-5; D unresolved. The CDR3 contains 12 residues. With 1 base removed from V and 6 bases from J, the gap between germline ends came to 4 bases. Per the germline V gene, CDR1 is SEHNR and CDR2 is FQNEAQ (reference sequence). The CDR3 DNA sequence: TGTGCCAGCAGCTTAGATAGTCAGCCCCAGCATTTT. It specifies CASSLDSQPQHF.

The chain is built from TRBV9 and TRBJ1-4, with D uncertain. Germline assignment: CDR1 SGDLS and CDR2 YYNGEE. This CDR3 has 15 residues. Trimming left V 0 bases short and J 7 bases short, with 13 bases between. CDR3 bases: TGTGCCAGCAGCGTAGATTATGGCCGCGGTGAAAAACTGTTTTTT. It yields the protein CASSVDYGRGEKLFF.